This is a list of T cell receptor beta chains from one sample in a study of T cell changes during pregnancy in multiple sclerosis. Sequencing was performed with immunoSEQ multiplex PCR; in TCRdb, only in-frame clones are kept and a portion is missing. The data show over 25,000 clones, about nine tenths seen once. The starting material was CD8+ T cells from peripheral blood mononuclear cells, obtained before pregnancy. The receptors stem from a female donor with multiple sclerosis, enrolled in a pregnancy study. CDR3s include the opening cysteine and the closing phenylalanine or tryptophan. D genes are given only for firm matches. Clone size is given for some rows only: seen once, a few or many times, or a class if the clone is expanded.

.	TRBV29-1	TRBJ2-2	TRBD2	TGCAGCGTCCTAGCGGGAGACACCGGGGAGCTGTTTTTT	CSVLAGDTGELFF
.	TRBV6-1	TRBJ1-6	TRBD1	TGTGCCAGCAGTGCAACACAGGGGGCCGGGAATTCACCCCTCCACTTT	CASSATQGAGNSPLHF
.	TRBV9	TRBJ2-3	.	TGTGCCAGCAGCGTAGAAGACAACACAGATACGCAGTATTTT	CASSVEDNTDTQYF
.	TRBV4-3	TRBJ2-5	TRBD2	TGCGCCAGCAGCCAAGACGGCCCAGCGGGAGATTGGGAGACCCAGTACTTC	CASSQDGPAGDWETQYF
few	TRBV6-6	TRBJ1-1	.	TGTGCCAGCAGTTATGTGTTACAGGGTCGAAACACTGAAGCTTTCTTT	CASSYVLQGRNTEAFF
once	TRBV7-9	TRBJ2-2	TRBD2	TGTGCCAGCAGCAATCTAGCGGGAGGTAATGCCGGGGAGCTGTTTTTT	CASSNLAGGNAGELFF
.	TRBV27	TRBJ2-3	TRBD1	TGTGCCAGCAGCCTTTGGACAGGTTCTAGCACAGATACGCAGTATTTT	CASSLWTGSSTDTQYF
.	TRBV7-2	TRBJ1-1	.	TGTGCCAGCAGCTTAACTCTCGGGAGATCGGCTTTCTTT	CASSLTLGRSAFF
.	TRBV6-1	TRBJ2-2	TRBD1	TGTGCCAGCAGTGAACCGCCGGGACAGGGCACCGGGGAGCTGTTTTTT	CASSEPPGQGTGELFF
.	TRBV4-3	TRBJ1-4	.	TGCGCCAGCAGCCAATACCCGCCAGTCCTCCCTGAAAAACTGTTTTTT	CASSQYPPVLPEKLFF
.	TRBV5-6	TRBJ2-7	.	TGTGCCAGCACTTTACGGCGGGACAGCAACTACGAGCAGTACTTC	CASTLRRDSNYEQYF
.	TRBV19	TRBJ1-5	.	TGTGCCAGTACCCAAATTTTCCGGGGGAATCAGCCCCAGCATTTT	CASTQIFRGNQPQHF
.	TRBV19	TRBJ1-1	.	TGTGCCAGTAGTATAGTAGGAACGGGGGACACTGAAGCTTTCTTT	CASSIVGTGDTEAFF
.	TRBV28	TRBJ2-7	TRBD2	TGTGCCAGCAGTTACGGGACTAGCGGGGAGACCTACGAGCAGTACTTC	CASSYGTSGETYEQYF
.	TRBV28	TRBJ1-1	TRBD1	TGTGCCAGCAGCCTTGACAGGGCCGGGGACACTGAAGCTTTCTTT	CASSLDRAGDTEAFF